These 23 T cell receptor beta chains came from one sample sequenced in a study of T-cell reconstitution after alpha-beta-depleted transplantation in children. Preparing the TCRbeta library involved the use of unique molecular identifiers. MiXCR, applied by TCRdb to the PCR reads, yields one record per CDR3 protein. The profile shows under 450,000 distinct CDR3 sequences, 13% of them singletons. The sequenced sample was PBMCs, obtained from the stem cell graft. The receptors here all came from a human donor who donated a stem cell graft to a child with Fanconi anemia.

This clonotype was counted a few times. The chain couples TRBV5-1 to TRBJ1-1; tentatively, D is TRBD1 (5 bases). CDR1 is SGHRS and CDR2 is YFSETQ in the germline V gene. The CDR3 totals 14 residues. Trimming took off 3 bases at V and 3 bases at J, with 12 bases between the two ends. The CDR3 loop reads CASSSGTFDTEAFF. The CDR3, as DNA: TGCGCCAGCAGCTCGGGGACCTTTGACACTGAAGCTTTCTTT.

The table lists this clonotype with many counts. This chain links TRBV6-1 with TRBJ2-2, with TRBD1 matching over 8 bases. Losses at the gene ends were 7 bases for V and 3 bases for J; bases not matched to a gene: 1. The germline gives CDR1 MNHNS, CDR2 SASEGT. The CDR3 is 13 residues long. Written as DNA, the CDR3 is TGTGCCAGCAAGACAGGGGACACCGGGGAGCTGTTTTTT. Translating it yields CASKTGDTGELFF.

This clonotype was seen a handful of times. The chain is built from TRBV7-9 and TRBJ2-3, with 9 bases identical to TRBD1. CDR3 length: 15 amino acids. V shed 5 bases, J shed 2 bases, and the junction held 5 bases outside the gene matches. Germline V gene lookup returns CDR1 SEHNR and CDR2 FQNEAQ (reference sequence). Here the CDR3 DNA reads TGTGCCAGCAGCCAACGGGACAGGGTCACAGATACGCAGTATTTT. This codes for CASSQRDRVTDTQYF.

Here the CDR3 DNA reads TGTGCCAGCAGCTATACCGGGACGCAAGAACAAGAGACCCAGTACTTC. It encodes CASSYTGTQEQETQYF. The rearrangement links TRBV7-9 to TRBJ2-5; D is possibly TRBD1 or TRBD2 (5 bases each). The CDR3 runs 16 residues. The V and J ends lost 4 bases and 2 bases respectively, with 17 bases between them. CDR1 is SEHNR and CDR2 is FQNEAQ in the germline V gene (reference sequence).

A few counts support this clonotype. The chain uses TRBV5-1 and TRBJ1-4; 7 bases agree with TRBD1. This CDR3 has 14 residues. Trimming took 5 bases from V and 3 from J; bases not matched to a gene: 4. Germline-derived CDR1 and CDR2 are SGHRS and YFSETQ. The CDR3 DNA is TGCGCCAGCAGGGCGCAGGGGGCTAATGAAAAACTGTTTTTT. It translates to CASRAQGANEKLFF.

This clonotype was observed a single time. CDR3 protein: CATSPLGVVDTQYF. DNA for the CDR3: TGTGCCACCAGCCCTCTTGGGGTGGTGGATACGCAGTATTTT. The chain joins TRBV15 to TRBJ2-3; D is ambiguous. The CDR3 spans 14 residues. V was cut by 5 bases and J by 6 bases, with 15 bases left in between. Germline CDR1 and CDR2: LNHNV and YYDKDF (reference sequence). The full variable domain, with the rest looked up from reference TRBV15 and TRBJ2-3, is DAMVIQNPRYQVTQFGKPVTLSCSQTLNHNVMYWYQQKSSQAPKLLFHYYDKDFNNEADTPDNFQSRRPNTSFCFLDIRSPGLGDTAMYLCATSPLGVVDTQYFGPGTRLTVL.

This clonotype was observed at least ten times. V and J are TRBV5-1 and TRBJ2-2, with TRBD2 as a possible D gene (5 bases). This CDR3 comprises 16 residues. Trimming took 4 bases from V and 3 from J, leaving 16 bases between them. Per germline, CDR1 SGHRS and CDR2 YFSETQ. Written as DNA, the CDR3 is TGCGCCAGCAGCCGTCTCTCGGGGTTTGACACCGGGGAGCTGTTTTTT. It specifies CASSRLSGFDTGELFF.

This clonotype came up once. In this CDR3 the conserved last residue, phenylalanine or tryptophan, is missing, so a read error is likely. The CDR3 loop is CASSRTVARTNEKLFY. Written as DNA, the CDR3 is TGTGCCAGCAGTCGAACAGTGGCGAGGACTAATGAAAAACTGTTTTAT. The V call is TRBV28, the J call TRBJ1-4; no clear D. Germline V lookup: CDR1 MDHEN, CDR2 SYDVKM. CDR3 length: 16 residues. Trimming stripped 5 bases from V and 2 bases from J, with 15 bases between.

This clonotype was counted ten times or more. This chain connects TRBV20-1 to TRBJ1-5; D not certain. Germline V gene data show CDR1 as DFQATT and CDR2 as SNEGSKA (reference sequence). The CDR3 is made up of 16 amino acids. Trimming pared 5 bases from V and 1 base from J, leaving 18 bases between. The CDR3 loop is CSAVRAAGESNQPQHF. CDR3 in DNA: TGCAGTGCTGTACGGGCCGCCGGCGAGAGCAATCAGCCCCAGCATTTT.

This clonotype was observed a handful of times. V usage is TRBV24-1 and J usage is TRBJ2-2; D is perhaps TRBD1 (6 bases). Germline values: CDR1 KGHDR, CDR2 SFDVKD. This CDR3 spans 13 amino acids. Trimming stripped 11 bases from V and 1 base from J, with 10 bases between. The CDR3 spells CAIRDKNTGELFF. CDR3 nucleotides: TGTGCCATCCGGGACAAGAACACCGGGGAGCTGTTTTTT.

This clonotype was recorded a few times. This sequence joins TRBV29-1 and TRBJ2-7, with a possible D match to TRBD1 (5 bases). V was shortened by 1 base and J by 5 bases, with 12 bases between the two germline ends. This CDR3 contains 13 residues. Germline V gene lookup returns CDR1 SQVTM and CDR2 ANQGSEA. Here the CDR3 DNA reads TGCAGCGTTGAAGCCAGGGTAGGACACGAGCAGTACTTC. Amino acid sequence: CSVEARVGHEQYF.

This clonotype was seen more than once but under ten times. The J gene is TRBJ2-3, the V gene TRBV29-1, with D unclear. V was trimmed by 3 bases and J by 2 bases, leaving 6 bases between them. CDR3 length: 12 residues. Per the germline V gene, CDR1 is SQVTM and CDR2 is ANQGSEA. CDR3 residues: CSVDPSTDTQYF. CDR3 coding DNA: TGCAGCGTTGATCCCTCCACAGATACGCAGTATTTT.

The chain has TRBV7-2 and TRBJ2-3, with D possibly TRBD1 on 6 matching bases. The V gene lost 2 bases and the J gene lost 9 bases, with 15 bases spanning the gap. Germline loops: CDR1 SGHTA, CDR2 FQGNSA. This CDR3 is 14 amino acids long. The CDR3: CASSLTPGQETQYF. The CDR3 coding sequence is TGTGCCAGCAGCTTAACCCCGGGACAAGAAACGCAGTATTTT.

A remark on this clonotype: As the CDR3 is not closed by the conserved phenylalanine or tryptophan, this likely results from a read error. V is TRBV6-1 and J is TRBJ1-3; D gene unclear. The CDR3 loop spans 13 amino acids. The V and J ends lost 6 bases and 0 bases respectively, with 6 bases between them. Germline V CDR1 and CDR2: MNHNS, SASEGT. For the CDR3, the DNA is TGTGCCAGCAGCGATTTCTCTGGAAACACCATATATCTT. Its translation is CASSDFSGNTIYL.

The gene calls are TRBV20-1 and TRBJ1-5; D ambiguous. CDR1 DFQATT and CDR2 SNEGSKA come from the germline V gene (reference sequence). V lost 2 bases to trimming and J lost 4 bases, with 9 bases between them. The CDR3 is made up of 13 amino acids. The DNA for the CDR3 is TGCAGTGCTAGAAACGGTGCGAATCAGCCCCAGCATTTT. Translated: CSARNGANQPQHF.

At least ten counts were recorded for this clonotype. The chain combines TRBV5-6 with TRBJ1-1; a possible D gene is TRBD1 (5 bases). The ends were cut back, 4 bases at V and 1 base at J, with 14 bases in the middle. Germline assignment: CDR1 SGHDT and CDR2 YYEEEE. The CDR3 length is 15 residues. CDR3 sequence reads: CASSPRQISNTEAFF. As DNA, the CDR3 is TGTGCCAGCAGCCCCCGACAGATCTCGAACACTGAAGCTTTCTTT.

This clonotype was seen more than once but under ten times. This chain links TRBV7-2 with TRBJ2-5; D unresolved. Germline V gives CDR1 SGHTA, CDR2 FQGNSA. The CDR3 has 13 amino acids. Trimming left V 4 bases short and J 6 bases short, with 12 bases between. Here the CDR3 reads CASSSPLLKTQYF. In DNA form, the CDR3 reads TGTGCCAGCAGCTCCCCCCTTTTGAAGACCCAGTACTTC.

The chain combines TRBV5-1 with TRBJ2-1, with D perhaps matching TRBD2 (6 bases). The V gene lost 4 bases and the J gene lost 12 bases, with 20 bases spanning the gap. Germline V gene lookup returns CDR1 SGHRS and CDR2 YFSETQ. This CDR3 is 14 amino acids long. CDR3 bases: TGCGCCAGCAGCCCGAGGGACTCCCTCGCGGGGCAGTTCTTC. Translation gives CASSPRDSLAGQFF. The variable domain in full, with the rest retrieved from reference TRBV5-1 and TRBJ2-1, is KAGVTQTPRYLIKTRGQQVTLSCSPISGHRSVSWYQQTPGQGLQFLFEYFSETQRNKGNFPGRFSGRQFSNSRSEMNVSTLELGDSALYLCASSPRDSLAGQFFGPGTRLTVL.

This clonotype was counted only a few times. This chain links TRBV28 with TRBJ1-4; 8 bases fit TRBD1. This CDR3 has 15 amino acids. Germline values: CDR1 MDHEN, CDR2 SYDVKM. After removal of 4 bases from V and 8 bases from J, the junction contained 9 bases not matched to a gene. The CDR3: CASSSNDRGREKLFF. The CDR3 coding sequence is TGTGCCAGCAGTTCGAACGACAGGGGACGGGAAAAACTGTTTTTT.

This clonotype was found a few times. This rearrangement joins TRBV12-3 or TRBV12-4 to TRBJ1-2; the D gene is possibly TRBD1 (6 bases). The CDR3 is 20 amino acids. V gave up 2 bases and J gave up 1 base, with 26 bases separating them. In DNA form, the CDR3 reads TGTGCCAGCAGTTTACTTGATCTCAGGGATGGAATAGGGGGTAACTATGGCTACACCTTC. This codes for CASSLLDLRDGIGGNYGYTF.

This clonotype was seen a handful of times. The chain employs TRBV18 and TRBJ1-1; no definite D call. The CDR3 runs 11 residues. V lost 8 bases, J lost 7 bases, and 11 bases lay in between. CDR1 and CDR2 (germline): KGHSH, LQKENI. The CDR3 reads CASAQRNEAFF. CDR3 DNA sequence: TGTGCCAGCGCACAGAGGAATGAAGCTTTCTTT.

This clonotype has a handful of counts. The chain recombines TRBV20-1 with TRBJ2-1, with 12 nucleotides matching TRBD2. There are 18 residues in the CDR3. Germline V CDR1 and CDR2: DFQATT, SNEGSKA (reference sequence). Germline trimming cut 5 bases from V and 1 base from J; bases unmatched to any gene: 12. The CDR3 here is CSAATSGGLQLSYNEQFF. The CDR3 DNA is TGCAGTGCTGCTACTAGCGGGGGGCTCCAGTTGTCCTACAATGAGCAGTTCTTC.

V gene TRBV20-1 combines with J gene TRBJ2-5; 7 bases align to TRBD2. The trim removed 5 bases at V and 4 bases at J, leaving 16 bases unmatched. The CDR3 spans 16 residues. Germline V lookup: CDR1 DFQATT, CDR2 SNEGSKA (reference sequence). CDR3 residues: CSAGEGTKGRGETQYF. The CDR3 coding sequence is TGCAGTGCTGGGGAGGGGACGAAGGGGCGCGGAGAGACCCAGTACTTC.